This T cell receptor (beta chain) stems from a study of vaccination and CD4 T cells after COVID-19. For the study at large: Stimulation used overlapping spike peptides from SARS-CoV-2, HCoV-NL63, HCoV-OC43 and HCoV-229E.

The CDR3 runs 13 residues. Germline V gives CDR1 SGHNT, CDR2 YENEEA. Treatment specified: roughly ten-day PBMC culture with coronavirus spike peptide pools or control peptides (ViraFEST assay). Positive PCR tests dated from March to December 2020, predating US Alpha, Beta and Delta variants. Sequencing of the DNA from cultured CD4+ T cells was carried out with the Oncomine TCR Beta short-read assay. From CD4+ T cells that had been cultured, genomic DNA was extracted. MiXCR was run by TCRdb on the PCR reads, yielding one entry per CDR3 protein. The data hold some 3,100 distinct CDR3 sequences, with about 79% observed a single time. Details on this clonotype: Its antigen is not identified. Its ends do not fully match the called genes, so a read error is possible.

The receptor was isolated from a human donor who had recovered from COVID-19. V is TRBV11-3 and J is TRBJ2-7; possibly TRBD1 for D (6 bases). The sample was CD4+ T cells from blood, cultured in vitro. The CDR3 sequence is CASSLISDSPPHF. CDR3 bases: TGTGCCAGCAGCCTTATTTCGGACAGCCCCCCGCACTTC.